A single sample is the source of the 16 T cell receptor beta chains below, sequenced in a study of CD8+ T cells in alopecia areata. The treatment is: oral pan-JAK inhibitor, 5-10 mg twice daily. Sequencing templates came from extracted RNA that was reverse transcribed into cDNA. This table comes from immunoSEQ multiplex PCR, and its TCRdb copy is limited to in-frame clones, with some not included. The data contain 100,000 to 150,000 clones, 61% of them seen just once; the ten biggest clones take up around 5.7%. Source: CD4+ T cells sorted from blood, taken at week 4, from a patient treated with tofacitinib. The receptors shown here come from a human donor with alopecia areata.

The V and J genes are TRBV28 and TRBJ2-5, with 12 bases matching TRBD2. Per the germline V gene, CDR1 is MDHEN and CDR2 is SYDVKM. The ends lost 4 bases at V and 5 bases at J; junction bases unmatched: 5. The CDR3 spans 15 residues. CDR3 DNA: TGTGCCAGCAGTTCGCCCGGACTAGCGGGGGAGACCCAGTACTTC. Its protein is CASSSPGLAGETQYF.

In regard to this clone: One junction end disagrees with the germline gene, perhaps due to a read error. V usage is TRBV5-1 and J usage is TRBJ2-1; 7 nucleotides agree with TRBD1. Germline lookup yields CDR1 SGHRS and CDR2 YFSETQ. This CDR3 is 12 amino acids long. In DNA, the CDR3 is TGCGCCAGCAGCCTAGCAGGGGGTGAGGAGTTCTTC. It encodes CASSLAGGEEFF.

This chain connects TRBV14 to TRBJ2-1, with 12 bases lining up with TRBD2. The CDR3 extends over 15 amino acids. The trim removed 3 bases at V and 6 bases at J, leaving 3 bases unmatched. Germline-derived CDR1 and CDR2 are SGHDN and FVKESK. CDR3 nucleotides: TGTGCCAGCAGCCAGCTACTAGCGGGAGGCAATGAGCAGTTCTTC. Amino acids: CASSQLLAGGNEQFF.

The chain links TRBV11-2 to TRBJ1-4; unclear D gene. The CDR3 length is 12 residues. The V end was cut by 5 bases, the J end by 14 bases, with 15 bases between. Germline CDR1 is SGHAT and CDR2 is FQNNGV. CDR3 sequence (DNA): TGTGCCAGCAGCGAGGATAGGTATCGTCTGTTTTTT. Amino acids: CASSEDRYRLFF.

This clone came up once. The chain combines TRBV28 with TRBJ2-7, with D unresolved. From germline, CDR1 is MDHEN and CDR2 SYDVKM. The CDR3 runs to 12 residues. Trimming removed 8 bases at V and 3 bases at J, with 11 bases between. The CDR3 coding sequence is TGTGCCAGCTTGGGCTCGCACTACGAGCAGTACTTC. Amino acid sequence: CASLGSHYEQYF.

The chain links TRBV27 to TRBJ1-2, with TRBD1 as a possible D gene (5 bases). The germline V gene has CDR1 MNHEY and CDR2 SMNVEV (reference sequence). V shed 6 bases and J shed 4 bases, with 12 bases lying between them. The CDR3 is 13 amino acids. The CDR3 coding sequence is TGTGCCAGCAGGTGGGCAGGGAGCTATGGCTACACCTTC. Amino acids: CASRWAGSYGYTF.

The chain combines TRBV2 with TRBJ1-5, with D maybe TRBD1 (6 bases). V dropped 6 bases and J dropped 0 bases, with 12 bases sitting between them. Germline V gives CDR1 SNHLY, CDR2 FYNNEI. This CDR3 has 15 residues. DNA for the CDR3: TGTGCCAGCAGCGAGGGGGGTCTTAGCAATCAGCCCCAGCATTTT. Amino acids: CASSEGGLSNQPQHF.

The V gene is TRBV5-1, the J gene TRBJ1-4; possible D gene TRBD1, 5 bases. Trimming took off 2 bases at V and 5 bases at J, with 19 bases between the two ends. The CDR3 has 17 residues. Germline V lookup: CDR1 SGHRS, CDR2 YFSETQ. The CDR3 DNA reads as TGCGCCAGCAGCTTAGGGGACGGAATTCGTACCAATGAAAAACTGTTTTTT. Residues: CASSLGDGIRTNEKLFF.

There are a few counts of this clone. The V call is TRBV4-1, the J call TRBJ2-3, with 8 nucleotides matching TRBD1. This CDR3 is 17 amino acids long. Losses at the gene ends were 5 bases for V and 0 bases for J; bases not matched to a gene: 10. Germline CDR1 and CDR2: MGHRA and YSYEKL. CDR3 sequence: CASSERTGRSSTDTQYF. CDR3 sequence (DNA): TGCGCCAGCAGCGAACGGACAGGGCGATCTAGCACAGATACGCAGTATTTT.

J is TRBJ1-1 and V is TRBV9; the D gene is possibly TRBD1 (6 bases). The V gene lost 0 bases and the J gene lost 7 bases, with 13 bases spanning the gap. This CDR3 spans 14 amino acids. Germline loops: CDR1 SGDLS, CDR2 YYNGEE. The CDR3 nucleotides are TGTGCCAGCAGCGTAGCTACAGGGCAGGGTGAAGCTTTCTTT. It is translated as CASSVATGQGEAFF.

This clone was seen a handful of times. The V gene is TRBV30, the J gene TRBJ2-5; maybe TRBD1 (7 bases). CDR1 and CDR2 (germline): GTSNPN, SVGIG (reference sequence). This CDR3 has 16 amino acids. The ends were cut back, 3 bases at V and 2 bases at J, with 19 bases in the middle. As DNA, the CDR3 is TGTGCCTGGAGCCCCGTGGGGGGACAGCTTCAAGAGACCCAGTACTTC. It translates to CAWSPVGGQLQETQYF.

The V gene is TRBV2, the J gene TRBJ1-6; D uncertain. Germline CDR1 reads SNHLY; CDR2 reads FYNNEI. V lost 6 bases to trimming and J lost 0 bases, with 15 bases between them. This CDR3 comprises 17 residues. The CDR3 is CASRRTVIGSYNSPLHF. Written as DNA, the CDR3 is TGTGCCAGCAGACGAACGGTGATTGGCTCCTATAATTCACCCCTCCACTTT.

The chain uses TRBV19 and TRBJ1-1; D remains ambiguous. The germline gives CDR1 LNHDA, CDR2 SQIVND (reference sequence). V was trimmed by 4 bases and J by 5 bases, leaving 14 bases between them. CDR3 length equals 14 residues. The CDR3 protein is CASSRSPVETEAFF. The CDR3 coding sequence is TGTGCCAGTAGTAGGTCCCCGGTGGAGACTGAAGCTTTCTTT. The whole variable domain, remainder taken from reference TRBV19 and TRBJ1-1, is DGGITQSPKYLFRKEGQNVTLSCEQNLNHDAMYWYRQDPGQGLRLIYYSQIVNDFQKGDIAEGYSVSREKKESFPLTVTSAQKNPTAFYLCASSRSPVETEAFFGQGTRLTVV.

The V and J genes are TRBV20-1 and TRBJ2-1; D unresolved. The CDR3 consists of 11 residues. Per the germline V gene, CDR1 is DFQATT and CDR2 is SNEGSKA (reference sequence). The CDR3 bases are TGCAGAGGATCCTCCTACAATGAGCAGTTCTTC. Translating it yields CRGSSYNEQFF.

The chain carries TRBV29-1 and TRBJ1-2; maybe TRBD1 (5 bases). CDR3 size: 13 residues. Trimming removed 3 bases at V and 1 base at J, with 9 bases between. Germline values: CDR1 SQVTM, CDR2 ANQGSEA. The CDR3 spells CSVETALNYGYTF. The CDR3 nucleotides read TGCAGCGTTGAGACAGCCCTTAACTATGGCTACACCTTC. The variable domain in full, completed from reference TRBV29-1 and TRBJ1-2, reads SAVISQKPSRDICQRGTSLTIQCQVDSQVTMMFWYRQQPGQSLTLIATANQGSEATYESGFVIDKFPISRPNLTFSTLTVSNMSPEDSSIYLCSVETALNYGYTFGSGTRLTVV.

The rearrangement links TRBV7-2 to TRBJ2-3, with 7 bases that match TRBD2. Germline V gene data show CDR1 as SGHTA and CDR2 as FQGNSA. Trimming at V came to 0 bases and at J to 0 bases, leaving 9 bases not matched to a gene. CDR3 length equals 18 residues. In nucleotides, the CDR3 is TGTGCCAGCAGCTTAGCGATTGGCGGGAGCCCTAGCACAGATACGCAGTATTTT. Translating gives CASSLAIGGSPSTDTQYF.